The 30 T cell receptor beta chains reported below all come from one sample, sequenced in a study of post-analysis software for immune sequencing data. General study results and limits: Patients showed TRBV5-6, TRBV5-1 and TRBV20-1 among four to six TRBV segments more frequent than in controls.

Built from TCR beta cDNA, the libraries had unique molecular identifiers in them. Using its own MiXCR run on the PCR reads, TCRdb lists one record per CDR3 protein. The sample records 750,000 to 900,000 distinct CDR3 sequences, roughly 50% being singletons. These receptors have no known antigen. Sequencing used blood. The source is a girl between 10 and 17 years old with multiple sclerosis.

This clonotype was counted only a few times. The chain combines TRBV20-1 with TRBJ2-5; possible D gene TRBD1, 5 bases. CDR3 length: 14 amino acids. With 0 bases removed from V and 7 bases from J, the gap between germline ends came to 15 bases. Germline CDR1 DFQATT, CDR2 SNEGSKA (reference sequence). The CDR3 nucleotides are TGCAGTGCTAGAGAGGGGTTTTTTCAGGGGACCCAGTACTTC. Encoded protein: CSAREGFFQGTQYF.

The V and J genes are TRBV20-1 and TRBJ2-7, with D possibly being TRBD2 (5 bases). CDR1 and CDR2 (germline): DFQATT, SNEGSKA (reference sequence). The CDR3 contains 12 residues. Trimming removed 5 bases at V and 2 bases at J, with 10 bases between. CDR3 protein: CSAAAEAYEQYF. CDR3 sequence (DNA): TGCAGTGCTGCAGCGGAAGCCTACGAGCAGTACTTC.

This clonotype has just a few counts. The chain couples TRBV19 to TRBJ1-1, with D maybe TRBD1 (5 bases). Trimming pared 3 bases from V and 4 bases from J, leaving 18 bases between. The germline V gene has CDR1 LNHDA and CDR2 SQIVND (reference sequence). The CDR3 runs to 16 residues. This chain's CDR3 is CASSIFGGGSSTEAFF. In DNA, the CDR3 is TGTGCCAGTAGTATCTTCGGGGGAGGGTCCAGCACTGAAGCTTTCTTT. The variable domain in full, completed from reference TRBV19 and TRBJ1-1, reads DGGITQSPKYLFRKEGQNVTLSCEQNLNHDAMYWYRQDPGQGLRLIYYSQIVNDFQKGDIAEGYSVSREKKESFPLTVTSAQKNPTAFYLCASSIFGGGSSTEAFFGQGTRLTVV.

A few counts support this clonotype. The rearrangement joins TRBV20-1 to TRBJ2-3; TRBD1 aligns across 7 bases. Germline loops: CDR1 DFQATT, CDR2 SNEGSKA (reference sequence). This CDR3 is 13 amino acids long. V dropped 1 base and J dropped 14; count of bases not matched to a gene: 12. The chain's CDR3 is CSARGDSSPARYF. The CDR3 DNA sequence: TGCAGTGCTAGAGGGGACAGCTCCCCCGCACGGTATTTT.

This chain connects TRBV29-1 to TRBJ2-5, with D perhaps assigned TRBD1 or TRBD2 (5 bases each). Near its end, the DNA agrees better with TRBJ2-7, so the J call may be wrong. Per the germline V gene, CDR1 is SQVTM and CDR2 is ANQGSEA. This CDR3 spans 13 amino acids. The CDR3 loop reads CSVRDGRVPEQYF. The CDR3 DNA reads TGCAGCGTGAGGGACGGGCGCGTTCCCGAGCAGTACTTC.

This chain uses TRBV6-5 with TRBJ2-7, with TRBD1 matching over 7 bases. CDR1 MNHEY and CDR2 SVGAGI come from the germline V gene. The J segment lost 1 base and the V segment lost 7 bases, leaving 7 bases of the junction unmatched. The CDR3 is 14 residues long. As DNA, the CDR3 is TGTGCCAGCAAAAAGGGGACAGAGTCCTACGAGCAGTACTTC. Its translation: CASKKGTESYEQYF.

The chain couples TRBV5-1 to TRBJ2-1; D not resolved. The V end was cut by 0 bases, the J end by 9 bases, with 13 bases between. Per germline, CDR1 SGHRS and CDR2 YFSETQ. This CDR3 has 14 amino acids. The CDR3 nucleotides read TGCGCCAGCAGCTTGGGCCCGTTGGGCGGTGAGCAGTTCTTC. It specifies CASSLGPLGGEQFF.

The chain links TRBV20-1 to TRBJ2-3; TRBD1 matches 8 bases. Per the germline V gene, CDR1 is DFQATT and CDR2 is SNEGSKA (reference sequence). The CDR3 has 15 residues. With 0 bases clipped from V and 2 bases from J, the junction kept 4 bases outside the gene matches. CDR3 sequence: CSARDGQGYTDTQYF. The CDR3 nucleotides read TGCAGTGCTAGAGATGGACAGGGATACACAGATACGCAGTATTTT.

The chain recombines TRBV29-1 with TRBJ2-5; unclear D gene. Trimming removed 5 bases at V and 11 bases at J, with 18 bases between. This CDR3 has 12 amino acids. From germline, CDR1 is SQVTM and CDR2 ANQGSEA. As DNA, the CDR3 is TGCAGCGTTATGCGGAGAGACAATGAGCAGTACTTC. Residues: CSVMRRDNEQYF.

The chain has TRBV20-1 and TRBJ2-4, with D unclear. The J call is doubtful: the DNA matches TRBJ2-7 better. The length of the CDR3 is 16 residues. Germline loops: CDR1 DFQATT, CDR2 SNEGSKA (reference sequence). CDR3 in amino acids: CSARDWVAQSNYEQYF. The CDR3 DNA follows: TGCAGTGCTAGAGATTGGGTGGCGCAGAGCAACTACGAGCAGTACTTC.

V and J are TRBV27 and TRBJ1-6, with a tentative D call TRBD1 (5 bases). Germline V gene sequence: CDR1 MNHEY, CDR2 SMNVEV (reference sequence). CDR3 length: 15 amino acids. Trimming took off 6 bases at V and 5 bases at J, with 14 bases between the two ends. CDR3 bases: TGTGCCAGCAGAGGAGTGGGGACCAATAATTCACCCCTCCACTTT. Protein sequence: CASRGVGTNNSPLHF.

This clonotype came up many times. This chain connects TRBV6-6 to TRBJ1-2; D might be TRBD1 (6 bases). Germline CDR1 reads MNHNY; CDR2 reads SVGAGI (reference sequence). V gave up 4 bases and J gave up 6 bases, with 18 bases separating them. The CDR3 runs 15 residues. This CDR3 reads CASSWRTARLHGYTF. CDR3 nucleotides: TGTGCCAGCAGTTGGAGGACAGCCCGCTTGCATGGCTACACCTTC.

The rearrangement uses TRBV20-1 and TRBJ2-5, with no clear D. The closer fit of TRBJ2-7 to the DNA end suggests the J call may be wrong. Germline V lookup: CDR1 DFQATT, CDR2 SNEGSKA (reference sequence). This CDR3 has 14 residues. Here the CDR3 DNA reads TGCAGTGCTAGAAAGAACTACCGCTCCTACGAGCAGTACTTC. Translating it yields CSARKNYRSYEQYF.

The rearrangement links TRBV5-1 to TRBJ2-6; 8 nucleotides agree with TRBD1. Germline V gene data show CDR1 as SGHRS and CDR2 as YFSETQ. V was clipped by 3 bases and J by 4 bases; unmatched bases: 3. This CDR3 has 15 residues. DNA of the CDR3: TGCGCCAGCAGCTCGGACAGGGCCGGGGCCAACGTCCTGACTTTC. Protein product: CASSSDRAGANVLTF.

The V gene is TRBV10-3, the J gene TRBJ2-7, with TRBD2 identical over 14 bases. The CDR3 is 14 amino acids. The germline CDR1 and CDR2 sequences are ENHRY and SYGVKD. The V and J ends lost 6 bases and 7 bases, in that order; junction bases with no gene match: 5. The CDR3 region has the DNA TGTGCCATCAGAGGGACTAGCGGGAGTCGAGAGCAGTACTTC. This translates into CAIRGTSGSREQYF.

This clonotype was seen only a few times. This sequence joins TRBV15 and TRBJ1-1; weak D call: TRBD1 (6 bases). From germline, CDR1 is LNHNV and CDR2 YYDKDF (reference sequence). The CDR3 is 16 residues long. V dropped 3 bases and J dropped 3 bases, with 17 bases sitting between them. The CDR3 loop reads CATSSPPWGAYTEAFF. The DNA for the CDR3 is TGTGCCACCAGCAGCCCTCCATGGGGGGCCTACACTGAAGCTTTCTTT. The full variable domain, its missing parts supplied by reference TRBV15 and TRBJ1-1, is DAMVIQNPRYQVTQFGKPVTLSCSQTLNHNVMYWYQQKSSQAPKLLFHYYDKDFNNEADTPDNFQSRRPNTSFCFLDIRSPGLGDTAMYLCATSSPPWGAYTEAFFGQGTRLTVV.

In this sample, this clonotype turned up once. The chain couples TRBV9 to TRBJ2-3; D possibly corresponds to TRBD2 (6 bases). The CDR3 contains 16 residues. Per the germline V gene, CDR1 is SGDLS and CDR2 is YYNGEE. Deletions cut 4 bases from V and 4 bases from J, with 19 bases between. In nucleotides, the CDR3 is TGTGCCAGCAGCCTCTTCCCGGGGGAGATCTCAGATACGCAGTATTTT. This gives the protein CASSLFPGEISDTQYF.

Only a few counts were recorded for this clonotype. The chain links TRBV29-1 to TRBJ1-2, with D possibly TRBD1 on 6 matching bases. The CDR3 runs to 12 residues. CDR1 and CDR2 from the germline V gene are SQVTM and ANQGSEA. With 6 bases removed from V and 7 bases from J, the gap between germline ends came to 15 bases. The CDR3 bases are TGCAGCGTGGCCCAGGGGCGGGGTGGCTACACCTTC. The encoded protein is CSVAQGRGGYTF. Using reference TRBV29-1 and TRBJ1-2 for the parts outside the CDR3, the full variable domain is SAVISQKPSRDICQRGTSLTIQCQVDSQVTMMFWYRQQPGQSLTLIATANQGSEATYESGFVIDKFPISRPNLTFSTLTVSNMSPEDSSIYLCSVAQGRGGYTFGSGTRLTVV.

This clonotype showed up just a few times. The chain uses TRBV19 and TRBJ2-4; tentatively, D is TRBD2 (5 bases). The J call may be incorrect, as the DNA end agrees better with TRBJ2-7. The CDR3 extends over 13 amino acids. The germline CDR1 and CDR2 sequences are LNHDA and SQIVND (reference sequence). The chain's CDR3 is CASSTSGTYEQYF. CDR3 DNA sequence: TGTGCCAGTAGTACGAGCGGAACCTACGAGCAGTACTTC.

This sequence joins TRBV15 and TRBJ2-3, with a tentative D call TRBD2 (5 bases). CDR1 is LNHNV and CDR2 is YYDKDF in the germline V gene (reference sequence). Trimming cost V 6 bases and J 5 bases, with 12 bases left between them. CDR3 length: 13 amino acids. CDR3 residues: CATSTGSVDTQYF. CDR3 coding DNA: TGTGCCACCAGTACTGGGAGCGTAGATACGCAGTATTTT.

The chain uses TRBV5-1 and TRBJ2-1; 7 bases line up with TRBD1. V trimming: 4 bases; J trimming: 3 bases; junction bases outside the gene matches: 7. Germline V gene data show CDR1 as SGHRS and CDR2 as YFSETQ. This CDR3 spans 15 amino acids. For the CDR3, the DNA is TGCGCCAGCAGCGTTCCAACAGGGGACTACAATGAGCAGTTCTTC. This sequence encodes CASSVPTGDYNEQFF. Looking up the rest from reference TRBV5-1 and TRBJ2-1 gives the full variable domain: KAGVTQTPRYLIKTRGQQVTLSCSPISGHRSVSWYQQTPGQGLQFLFEYFSETQRNKGNFPGRFSGRQFSNSRSEMNVSTLELGDSALYLCASSVPTGDYNEQFFGPGTRLTVL.

In this sample, this clonotype turned up a few times. The genes are TRBV12-3 or TRBV12-4 and TRBJ1-2, with a weak D call TRBD1 (5 bases). CDR3 size: 15 residues. V was trimmed by 3 bases and J by 4 bases, leaving 15 bases between them. This chain's CDR3 is CASSFGVGDSYGYTF. Here the CDR3 DNA reads TGTGCCAGCAGTTTCGGAGTGGGAGACAGCTATGGCTACACCTTC.

This clonotype came up a few times. The CDR3 DNA reads as TGCGCCAGCAGCCAAGATAGGGCAGGTGGGGAGACCCAGTACTTC. It yields the protein CASSQDRAGGETQYF. This chain joins TRBV4-3 and TRBJ2-4; D ambiguous. The J call may be wrong; the DNA end is better matched by TRBJ2-5. This CDR3 is built from 15 residues. Germline V CDR1 and CDR2: LGHNA, YSLEER.

In this sample, this clonotype turned up once. This chain links TRBV7-9 with TRBJ2-7; TRBD1 matches at 11 bases. The germline V gene encodes CDR1 SEHNR and CDR2 FQNEAQ (reference sequence). J gave up 2 bases and V 2 bases, and 2 bases lay outside the gene matches. CDR3 length: 15 residues. For the CDR3, the DNA is TGTGCCAGCAGCTTACGGGACAGGGGGACCTACGAGCAGTACTTC. It encodes CASSLRDRGTYEQYF.

The chain recombines TRBV4-3 with TRBJ2-7; 10 nucleotides match TRBD1. The CDR3 spans 18 residues. V trimming: 8 bases; J trimming: 5 bases; junction bases outside the gene matches: 21. CDR1 and CDR2 (germline): LGHNA, YSLEER. The CDR3 region is CASPGTGEKVIRVHEQYF. For the CDR3, the DNA is TGCGCCAGCCCGGGGACAGGGGAAAAAGTTATAAGGGTCCACGAGCAGTACTTC.

A few counts support this clonotype. This chain uses TRBV5-5 with TRBJ1-1; D gene uncertain. Germline loops: CDR1 SGHKS, CDR2 YYEKEE (reference sequence). Trimming pared 0 bases from V and 9 bases from J, leaving 12 bases between. The CDR3 runs to 13 residues. The CDR3 coding sequence is TGTGCCAGCAGCTTGGATGTAGGGATCAAAGCTTTCTTT. It codes for CASSLDVGIKAFF.

CDR3 coding DNA: TGTGCCAGCAGCTTAGGTGTAACCTCTGGAAACACCATATATTTT. It yields the protein CASSLGVTSGNTIYF. This sequence joins TRBV11-2 and TRBJ1-3; no clear D gene. The CDR3 has 15 amino acids. The germline gives CDR1 SGHAT, CDR2 FQNNGV. V was clipped by 1 base and J by 0 bases, with 7 bases between them.

Note on this clonotype: A read error may produce the germline difference seen at one junction end. The chain links TRBV3-1 to TRBJ1-5; D possibly corresponds to TRBD1 (6 bases). The CDR3 has 14 amino acids. The germline CDR1 and CDR2 sequences are LGHDT and YNNKEL (reference sequence). This CDR3 reads CASSQTGGKQPQHF. Written as DNA, the CDR3 is TGTGCCAGCAGCCAAACGGGGGGCAAGCAGCCCCAGCATTTT.

This clonotype turned up a few times. The chain links TRBV28 to TRBJ1-2; D may be TRBD1 (5 bases). The CDR3 has 12 amino acids. The ends were cut back, 6 bases at V and 6 bases at J, with 11 bases in the middle. CDR1 is MDHEN and CDR2 is SYDVKM in the germline V gene. This CDR3 is CASRPQGDGYTF. CDR3 in DNA: TGTGCCAGCAGACCCCAAGGGGATGGCTACACCTTC.

This clonotype was recorded a few times. The rearrangement joins TRBV29-1 to TRBJ2-5; no clear D. This CDR3 is built from 11 residues. Trimming stripped 6 bases from V and 13 bases from J, with 18 bases between. From germline, CDR1 is SQVTM and CDR2 ANQGSEA. For the CDR3, the DNA is TGCAGCGTCTCGACGGGCGGTCCCGCGTACTTC. This codes for CSVSTGGPAYF. The full variable domain, in which reference TRBV29-1 and TRBJ2-5 provide the parts outside the CDR3, is SAVISQKPSRDICQRGTSLTIQCQVDSQVTMMFWYRQQPGQSLTLIATANQGSEATYESGFVIDKFPISRPNLTFSTLTVSNMSPEDSSIYLCSVSTGGPAYFGPGTRLLVL.